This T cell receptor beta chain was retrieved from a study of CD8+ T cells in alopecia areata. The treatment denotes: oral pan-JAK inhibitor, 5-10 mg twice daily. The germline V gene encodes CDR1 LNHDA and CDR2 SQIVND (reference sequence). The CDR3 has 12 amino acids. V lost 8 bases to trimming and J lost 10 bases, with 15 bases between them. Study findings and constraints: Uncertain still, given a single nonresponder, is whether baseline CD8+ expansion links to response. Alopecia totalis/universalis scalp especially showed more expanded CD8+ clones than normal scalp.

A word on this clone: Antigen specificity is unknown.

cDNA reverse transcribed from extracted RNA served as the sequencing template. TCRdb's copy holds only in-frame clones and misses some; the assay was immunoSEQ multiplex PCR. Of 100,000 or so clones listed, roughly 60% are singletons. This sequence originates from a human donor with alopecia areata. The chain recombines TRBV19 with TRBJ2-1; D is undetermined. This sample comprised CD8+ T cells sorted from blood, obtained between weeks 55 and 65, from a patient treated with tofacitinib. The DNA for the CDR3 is TGTGCCAGTTCAGAGTCATTTTTGGAGCAGTTCTTC. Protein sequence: CASSESFLEQFF.